This T cell receptor (beta chain) was sequenced for a study of beta chain features in type 1 diabetes. At the level of the study: No patient-donor differences in age, gender, total cells or subset yield. The study, taken as a whole, reports: VDJ junctions in type 1 diabetes patients carried more deletions and fewer insertions. In every one of the four CD4+ subsets, TCRB CDR3s were moderately but significantly shorter in Type 1 diabetes patients.

V gave up 0 bases and J gave up 5 bases, with 19 bases separating them. This CDR3 spans 17 amino acids. Germline V gene data show CDR1 as MGHRA and CDR2 as YSYEKL. Turning to this clone: Its antigen is still unknown.

The investigators reverse transcribed all of the isolated RNA, so they sequenced expressed TCRB transcripts. The method was immunoSEQ multiplex PCR; TCRdb's version includes in-frame clones alone and lacks a portion of them. The sample holds about 350,000 clones, 15% to 20% seen once. The sequenced material came from naive CD4+ T cells from blood. The rearrangement links TRBV4-1 to TRBJ2-5, with a weak D call TRBD2 (6 bases). The receptor comes from a woman aged 18-35 years in good health. In DNA form, the CDR3 reads TGCGCCAGCAGCCAAGATGGGGGGACTCCCCGCCGGGAGACCCAGTACTTC. Protein: CASSQDGGTPRRETQYF.